Shown below are 29 T cell receptor beta chains from a single sample sequenced in a study of blood T cell repertoires in COVID-19. Measured with immunoSEQ multiplex PCR; TCRdb has only the in-frame clones, and not every one. The sample lists about 80,000 clones; approximately 89% were seen once. Input material: peripheral blood. Receptors were obtained from a man in his 70s with active or convalescent COVID-19.

V gene TRBV3-1 (or the pseudogene TRBV3-2) combines with J gene TRBJ2-4, with D possibly being TRBD1 (6 bases). This CDR3 region has 18 residues. The V gene lost 7 bases and the J gene lost 3 bases, with 25 bases spanning the gap. Germline V gives CDR1 LGHDT, CDR2 YNNKEL (reference sequence). The CDR3 DNA follows: TGTGCCAGCACCCGAAGGGGGTTAAACCAGAGGGTCAAAAACATTCAGTACTTC. Protein product: CASTRRGLNQRVKNIQYF.

V usage is TRBV4-1 and J usage is TRBJ2-7, with TRBD1 matching 7 bases. Per the germline V gene, CDR1 is MGHRA and CDR2 is YSYEKL. The V segment lost 6 bases and the J segment 0 bases; nucleotides outside the gene matches: 8. There are 15 residues in the CDR3. The CDR3 DNA sequence: TGCGCCAGCAGTCCTACAGGGGATAGCTCCTACGAGCAGTACTTC. It translates to CASSPTGDSSYEQYF.

This rearrangement joins TRBV27 to TRBJ2-1; 9 bases align to TRBD1. V lost 5 bases and J lost 0; bases outside the gene matches: 2. The CDR3 totals 15 residues. From germline, CDR1 is MNHEY and CDR2 SMNVEV (reference sequence). The CDR3 here is CASSLQGASYNEQFF. CDR3 DNA sequence: TGTGCCAGCAGTCTACAGGGGGCCTCCTACAATGAGCAGTTCTTC.

The V and J genes are TRBV5-6 and TRBJ2-1, with D perhaps TRBD1 (6 bases). Trimming removed 3 bases from V and 0 bases from J, with 7 bases in between. The V gene's germline CDR1 is SGHDT and CDR2 YYEEEE. The CDR3 is 14 residues long. In nucleotides, the CDR3 is TGTGCCAGCAGCTGGACAGACTCCTACAATGAGCAGTTCTTC. It is translated as CASSWTDSYNEQFF.

V usage is TRBV6-2 or TRBV6-3 and J usage is TRBJ2-5; D is possibly TRBD2 (6 bases). Germline V CDR1 and CDR2: MNHEY, SVGEGT. The CDR3 loop spans 14 amino acids. V was clipped by 8 bases and J by 1 base, with 14 bases between them. CDR3 nucleotide sequence: TGTGCCAGCGGTTTCGGAGGGCCCCAAGAGACCCAGTACTTC. Its translation is CASGFGGPQETQYF.

V and J are TRBV10-3 and TRBJ1-4; TRBD1 agrees at 7 bases. The CDR3 has 16 residues. Germline V gene lookup returns CDR1 ENHRY and CDR2 SYGVKD. J gave up 0 bases and V 6 bases, and 7 bases lay outside the gene matches. As DNA, the CDR3 is TGTGCCATCAGCCCGGGACAGAGTGCAACTAATGAAAAACTGTTTTTT. Translated, it gives CAISPGQSATNEKLFF.

This chain uses TRBV24-1 with TRBJ1-6, with D maybe TRBD1 (5 bases). The CDR3 runs 13 residues. The V and J ends lost 9 bases and 6 bases respectively, with 11 bases between them. Germline loops: CDR1 KGHDR, CDR2 SFDVKD. CDR3 nucleotides: TGTGCCACCGCCGCGGGGGGTAATTCACCCCTCCACTTT. Protein product: CATAAGGNSPLHF.

The chain joins TRBV2 to TRBJ1-5; the D gene is possibly TRBD1 (6 bases). This CDR3 has 13 residues. V was shortened by 8 bases and J by 4 bases, with 12 bases between the two germline ends. Germline loops: CDR1 SNHLY, CDR2 FYNNEI. Here the CDR3 reads CASQGQRNQPQHF. Written as DNA, the CDR3 is TGTGCCAGCCAAGGACAGAGAAATCAGCCCCAGCATTTT.

The V gene is TRBV13, the J gene TRBJ1-3, with D uncertain. The V gene lost 3 bases and the J gene lost 0 bases, with 6 bases spanning the gap. CDR1 and CDR2 (germline): PRHDT, FYEKMQ (reference sequence). The CDR3 spans 14 residues. In DNA, the CDR3 is TGTGCCAGCAGCTTCGGAGGCTCTGGAAACACCATATATTTT. Its translation: CASSFGGSGNTIYF.

This chain joins TRBV15 and TRBJ2-2; 7 bases line up with TRBD1. The length of the CDR3 is 19 residues. CDR1 is LNHNV and CDR2 is YYDKDF in the germline V gene (reference sequence). V was pared by 1 base and J by 6 bases, with 17 bases of the junction left unmatched. In DNA form, the CDR3 reads TGTGCCACCAGCAGAGCCCTCCCCCCAAGGGGGCGGTTGGCCGGGGAGCTGTTTTTT. The encoded protein is CATSRALPPRGRLAGELFF.

The rearrangement uses TRBV3-1 (or the pseudogene TRBV3-2) and TRBJ1-5; D unclear. V was cut by 2 bases and J by 4 bases, with 9 bases left in between. Per germline, CDR1 LGHDT and CDR2 YNNKEL (reference sequence). This CDR3 is 14 amino acids long. CDR3 region: CASSQYGENQPQHF. In DNA form, the CDR3 reads TGTGCCAGCAGCCAATATGGAGAGAATCAGCCCCAGCATTTT.

In this sample, this clone turned up a few times. A much larger clone differs from this one at a single base, so this may be a read error. In the same sample, other DNA sequences code for this CDR3. The chain joins TRBV27 to TRBJ1-2; tentatively, D is TRBD1 (6 bases). From germline, CDR1 is MNHEY and CDR2 SMNVEV (reference sequence). Trimming left V 2 bases short and J 2 bases short, with 6 bases between. The CDR3 is 13 amino acids. The CDR3 region has the DNA TGTGCCAGCAGTTTAACAGGGAACTATGGCTACACCTTC. Its translation: CASSLTGNYGYTF.

The rearrangement links TRBV2 to TRBJ1-2; D remains unclear. V lost 0 bases and J 8 bases, leaving 19 bases between the germline ends. The V gene's germline CDR1 is SNHLY and CDR2 FYNNEI. This CDR3 is 16 amino acids long. The CDR3 is CASSEAGDAGSGGYTF. CDR3 sequence (DNA): TGTGCCAGCAGTGAAGCAGGAGACGCTGGCAGTGGAGGCTACACCTTC.

The chain recombines TRBV5-5 with TRBJ2-2, with a tentative D call TRBD2 (5 bases). Deletions cut 0 bases from V and 6 bases from J, with 9 bases between. The CDR3 is made up of 14 amino acids. Germline loops: CDR1 SGHKS, CDR2 YYEKEE (reference sequence). The chain's CDR3 is CASSLVCGPGELFF. In DNA, the CDR3 is TGTGCCAGCAGCTTGGTGTGCGGGCCCGGGGAGCTGTTTTTT.

The sample holds one count of this clone. The gene calls are TRBV7-2 and TRBJ1-6; D call uncertain. Trimming pared 2 bases from V and 8 bases from J, leaving 7 bases between. The V gene's germline CDR1 is SGHTA and CDR2 FQGNSA. CDR3 length equals 13 residues. This CDR3 reads CASSLREDSPLHF. In DNA, the CDR3 is TGTGCCAGCAGCTTAAGAGAGGATTCACCCCTCCACTTT.

The chain recombines TRBV6-5 with TRBJ1-5, with D possibly TRBD1 on 6 matching bases. V was clipped by 8 bases and J by 7 bases, with 15 bases between them. Germline CDR1 MNHEY, CDR2 SVGAGI. The CDR3 is made up of 13 amino acids. The CDR3 sequence is CASRSAQGQPQHF. The CDR3 nucleotides are TGTGCCAGCCGGTCAGCACAGGGACAGCCCCAGCATTTT.

This clone was detected only once. This sequence joins TRBV27 and TRBJ2-3, with D perhaps TRBD2 (5 bases). V was clipped by 6 bases and J by 5 bases, with 15 bases between them. The CDR3 totals 14 residues. CDR1 is MNHEY, CDR2 SMNVEV, per germline (reference sequence). Here the CDR3 DNA reads TGTGCCAGCAGCTCCAGGACTGGCGGAGATACGCAGTATTTT. Translating gives CASSSRTGGDTQYF.

This clone was observed a single time. The V gene is TRBV4-1, the J gene TRBJ1-5, with D uncertain. The germline V gene encodes CDR1 MGHRA and CDR2 YSYEKL. V dropped 0 bases and J dropped 9 bases, with 9 bases sitting between them. The CDR3 runs to 13 residues. In DNA, the CDR3 is TGCGCCAGCAGCCAAGAAATTACTGGGCCCCAGCATTTT. The encoded protein is CASSQEITGPQHF.

The V and J genes are TRBV28 and TRBJ2-7; 9 bases are a match to TRBD1. Germline CDR1 is MDHEN and CDR2 is SYDVKM. The CDR3 extends over 16 amino acids. The junction had 15 bases not matched to a gene; V was cut back by 7 bases and J by 5 bases. This CDR3 reads CASTNPLGTGRNEQYF. The CDR3 nucleotides are TGTGCCAGCACCAACCCACTCGGGACAGGGAGGAACGAGCAGTACTTC.

This rearrangement joins TRBV18 to TRBJ2-2; D might be TRBD1 (5 bases). This CDR3 comprises 18 residues. Germline V CDR1 and CDR2: KGHSH, LQKENI. V was pared by 6 bases and J by 4 bases, with 24 bases between. CDR3 amino acids: CASSPKSPGWHRTGELFF. The CDR3 DNA follows: TGTGCCAGCTCCCCTAAGTCACCAGGGTGGCATCGCACCGGGGAGCTGTTTTTT. The whole variable domain, filled in from reference TRBV18 and TRBJ2-2, reads NAGVMQNPRHLVRRRGQEARLRCSPMKGHSHVYWYRQLPEEGLKFMVYLQKENIIDESGMPKERFSAEFPKEGPSILRIQQVVRGDSAAYFCASSPKSPGWHRTGELFFGEGSRLTVL.

This rearrangement joins TRBV7-9 to TRBJ2-7; TRBD1 matches at 8 bases. The CDR3 is made up of 15 amino acids. With 2 bases clipped from V and 3 bases from J, the junction kept 6 bases outside the gene matches. The V gene's germline CDR1 is SEHNR and CDR2 FQNEAQ (reference sequence). The CDR3 sequence: CASSLSRGQVYEQYF. In DNA, the CDR3 is TGTGCCAGCAGCTTAAGCAGGGGGCAAGTCTACGAGCAGTACTTC. Full variable domain (rest looked up from reference TRBV7-9 and TRBJ2-7): DTGVSQNPRHKITKRGQNVTFRCDPISEHNRLYWYRQTLGQGPEFLTYFQNEAQLEKSRLLSDRFSAERPKGSFSTLEIQRTEQGDSAMYLCASSLSRGQVYEQYFGPGTRLTVT.

The chain combines TRBV5-4 with TRBJ2-3; the match to TRBD2 covers 14 bases. Germline loops: CDR1 SGHNT, CDR2 YYREEE (reference sequence). V lost 4 bases and J lost 4; bases outside the gene matches: 2. This CDR3 region has 15 residues. CDR3 loop: CASSQTSGGADTQYF. The CDR3 region has the DNA TGTGCCAGCAGCCAGACTAGCGGGGGGGCAGATACGCAGTATTTT.

The chain uses TRBV11-2 and TRBJ2-7; possibly TRBD1 for D (5 bases). The CDR3 covers 15 residues. CDR1 and CDR2 from the germline V gene are SGHAT and FQNNGV. Between the trimmed V and J ends, which lost 0 bases and 0 bases, there was a span of 9 bases. The CDR3 DNA is TGTGCCAGCAGCTTAGACAGGGCTGCCTCCTACGAGCAGTACTTC. It codes for CASSLDRAASYEQYF.

The genes are TRBV28 and TRBJ1-3, with D maybe TRBD1 (5 bases). The CDR3 contains 15 residues. Germline-derived CDR1 and CDR2 are MDHEN and SYDVKM. V gave up 5 bases and J gave up 1 base, with 12 bases separating them. The CDR3 spells CASSIGGISGNTIYF. In nucleotides, the CDR3 is TGTGCCAGCAGTATCGGGGGAATTTCTGGAAACACCATATATTTT.

This clone is a singleton in its sample. The rearrangement joins TRBV21-1 to TRBJ1-2; the table calls TRBD1, which could not be checked here. TRBV21-1 is termed a pseudogene. The CDR3 length is 14 residues. The DNA of the CDR3 is TGTGCCCCCGAGGGTCTAACAGGGAGCTATGGCTACACCTTC. It translates to CAPEGLTGSYGYTF.

The CDR3 DNA follows: TGTGCCAGCAGCCAGGGACCAGACAGGGACGAGCAGTACTTC. Translation gives CASSQGPDRDEQYF. The J gene is TRBJ2-7, the V gene TRBV4-2; 7 positions match TRBD1. The CDR3 contains 14 residues. Trimming cost V 3 bases and J 5 bases; bases outside gene matches: 7. Germline values: CDR1 LGHNA, CDR2 YNFKEQ.

The rearrangement links TRBV7-9 to TRBJ1-4; D is undetermined. V lost 4 bases and J lost 8, with 17 bases in between. Germline assignment: CDR1 SEHNR and CDR2 FQNEAQ (reference sequence). The CDR3 has 15 residues. Written as DNA, the CDR3 is TGTGCCAGCAGCTCTATTGATATCGGTCAAGAAAAACTGTTTTTT. Its translation is CASSSIDIGQEKLFF.

The V gene is TRBV5-6, the J gene TRBJ1-4; 8 nucleotides line up with TRBD1. The CDR3 has 14 residues. The J segment lost 8 bases and the V segment lost 3 bases, leaving 6 bases of the junction unmatched. CDR1 and CDR2 from the germline V gene are SGHDT and YYEEEE. As DNA, the CDR3 is TGTGCCAGCAGCTCCGACAGGGGTTACGAAAAACTGTTTTTT. It translates to CASSSDRGYEKLFF.

The CDR3 loop reads CASTPLAAYYGYTF. Written as DNA, the CDR3 is TGTGCCAGCACCCCCCTGGCGGCGTACTATGGCTACACCTTC. The chain joins TRBV28 to TRBJ1-2; the D is unclear. The ends were cut back, 7 bases at V and 3 bases at J, with 15 bases in the middle. This CDR3 has 14 residues. Germline V gene lookup returns CDR1 MDHEN and CDR2 SYDVKM.